Below are 23 T cell receptor beta chains sequenced from a single sample in a study of lymphopenia after photon versus proton radiotherapy. Assay used: immunoSEQ multiplex PCR; TCRdb lists only in-frame clones, some missing. The sample lists around 16,000 clones; around 85% were seen once. The sample here was peripheral blood, taken from a patient treated with proton-based radiotherapy. These receptor sequences come from a woman aged 55-70 years with cholangiocarcinoma. Some clones in this sample may be carry-over from other donors' samples.

The V call is TRBV11-3, the J call TRBJ2-3; no clear D. CDR1 and CDR2 from the germline V gene are SGHNT and YENEEA. The CDR3 is made up of 15 amino acids. The ends were cut back, 1 base at V and 1 base at J, with 9 bases in the middle. CDR3 sequence reads: CASSLVGGRTDTQYF. In DNA, the CDR3 is TGTGCCAGCAGCTTAGTGGGCGGACGCACAGATACGCAGTATTTT.

As DNA, the CDR3 is TGTGCCAGCAGTGAGTGGCTTCCAACCCTTAGTGAAATTACAGATACGCAGTATTTT. This codes for CASSEWLPTLSEITDTQYF. The J gene is TRBJ2-3, the V gene TRBV2; D unresolved. V was trimmed by 3 bases and J by 3 bases, leaving 25 bases between them. The CDR3 extends over 19 amino acids. The germline V gene encodes CDR1 SNHLY and CDR2 FYNNEI.

The rearrangement links TRBV7-2 to TRBJ1-5, with D unclear. The ends were cut back, 5 bases at V and 4 bases at J, with 15 bases in the middle. The CDR3 has 15 amino acids. From germline, CDR1 is SGHTA and CDR2 FQGNSA. The CDR3 nucleotides are TGTGCCAGCAGCCTCCAGGACCAGAGTAATCAGCCCCAGCATTTT. Translated, it gives CASSLQDQSNQPQHF.

This clone is a singleton in its sample. V gene TRBV5-1 combines with J gene TRBJ1-1, with TRBD1 matching 9 bases. Germline CDR1 SGHRS, CDR2 YFSETQ. Trimming at V came to 5 bases and at J to 7 bases, leaving 12 bases not matched to a gene. The CDR3 contains 15 residues. The CDR3 region has the DNA TGCGCCAGCAGGGGAGGGGACAGGGAGCTAGGTGAAGCTTTCTTT. Translated: CASRGGDRELGEAFF.

This chain uses TRBV7-2 with TRBJ1-4; unclear D gene. Germline values: CDR1 SGHTA, CDR2 FQGNSA. Trimming shortened V by 2 bases and J by 3 bases, and 19 bases separated the two germline ends. This CDR3 comprises 18 residues. The CDR3, as DNA: TGTGCCAGCAGCTTAATCGTCTTCATCGGGCCACCTAATGAAAAACTGTTTTTT. This encodes CASSLIVFIGPPNEKLFF.

The rearrangement links TRBV18 to TRBJ1-4; D perhaps matches TRBD1 (5 bases). With 4 bases removed from V and 8 bases from J, the gap between germline ends came to 20 bases. Germline loops: CDR1 KGHSH, CDR2 LQKENI. The CDR3 has 16 residues. Here the CDR3 DNA reads TGTGCCAGCTCACGACAAGCAAGGGACGGCGGCGAAAAACTGTTTTTT. It is translated as CASSRQARDGGEKLFF.

This chain joins TRBV6-6 and TRBJ1-2, with TRBD1 as a possible D gene (5 bases). The length of the CDR3 is 14 residues. The V and J ends lost 7 bases and 4 bases respectively, with 16 bases between them. Germline V CDR1 and CDR2: MNHNY, SVGAGI (reference sequence). Here the CDR3 DNA reads TGTGCCAGCACCGAAGTGAGGGGACCCTATGGCTACACCTTC. Translation: CASTEVRGPYGYTF.

The V call is TRBV9, the J call TRBJ2-7; 11 positions match TRBD2. V was clipped by 4 bases and J by 5 bases; unmatched bases: 2. The CDR3 covers 13 residues. The germline CDR1 and CDR2 sequences are SGDLS and YYNGEE. In nucleotides, the CDR3 is TGTGCCAGCAGCAAGGGACTAGCGGACGAGCAGTACTTC. It codes for CASSKGLADEQYF.

The J gene is TRBJ2-1, the V gene TRBV7-9; D not resolved. In germline, CDR1 is SEHNR, CDR2 FQNEAQ (reference sequence). Trimming shortened V by 5 bases and J by 0 bases, and 14 bases separated the two germline ends. CDR3 length: 16 residues. The CDR3 sequence is CASSPRWGYSYNEQFF. The CDR3 DNA reads as TGTGCCAGCAGCCCCAGGTGGGGATACTCCTACAATGAGCAGTTCTTC.

In DNA, the CDR3 is TGTGCCTGGACACGATTGGGAGCAGGGAGAAACACCATATATTTT. Encoded protein: CAWTRLGAGRNTIYF. The gene calls are TRBV30 and TRBJ1-3; TRBD1 might be the D (5 bases). V was cut by 4 bases and J by 5 bases, with 18 bases left in between. This CDR3 is built from 15 residues. Looked up from germline, CDR1 is GTSNPN and CDR2 is SVGIG (reference sequence).

This clone was counted between two and nine times. V usage is TRBV5-4 and J usage is TRBJ1-2, with D maybe TRBD1 (6 bases). Germline V gene lookup returns CDR1 SGHNT and CDR2 YYREEE (reference sequence). The length of the CDR3 is 12 residues. With 4 bases removed from V and 6 bases from J, the gap between germline ends came to 10 bases. CDR3: CASSPGQNGYTF. The CDR3 DNA reads as TGTGCCAGCAGCCCCGGACAGAATGGCTACACCTTC.

This clone was seen just once. The CDR3 sequence is CASSQDGRSYSGNTIYF. In nucleotides, the CDR3 is TGTGCCAGCAGCCAAGATGGCCGGAGCTACTCTGGAAACACCATATATTTT. The genes are TRBV4-2 and TRBJ1-3; D is uncertain. In germline, CDR1 is LGHNA, CDR2 YNFKEQ. This CDR3 is 17 amino acids long. Trimming removed 0 bases from V and 0 bases from J, with 12 bases in between.

Concerning this clone: Mismatch with germline at one junction end may stem from a read error. The rearrangement links TRBV5-3 to TRBJ2-7; 7 bases map to TRBD2. TRBV5-3 is assigned to the ORF class and has an uncertain function. This CDR3 contains 15 residues. The CDR3 reads CASSTGPGGEGHSSF. The CDR3 DNA follows: TGTGCCAGCAGCACGGGCCCTGGCGGGGAGGGCCATAGTAGCTTC.

The chain combines TRBV13 with TRBJ1-1, with D possibly TRBD1 on 5 matching bases. The germline V and J ends were trimmed by 6 bases and 3 bases, with 14 bases remaining between them. CDR1 is PRHDT and CDR2 is FYEKMQ in the germline V gene (reference sequence). This CDR3 has 14 residues. The CDR3 DNA reads TGTGCCAGCAGTCACAATTCAGGGTACACTGAAGCTTTCTTT. Protein sequence: CASSHNSGYTEAFF.

The sample holds one count of this clone. This chain uses TRBV19 with TRBJ1-1; maybe TRBD1 (6 bases). V was trimmed by 8 bases and J by 0 bases, leaving 13 bases between them. Germline CDR1 is LNHDA and CDR2 is SQIVND (reference sequence). The CDR3 is made up of 14 amino acids. CDR3 nucleotides: TGTGCCAGTTTGGGGGCTAGCGTGAACACTGAAGCTTTCTTT. Protein: CASLGASVNTEAFF.

The V gene is TRBV7-6, the J gene TRBJ1-1, with 7 bases lining up with TRBD1. Germline trimming cut 1 base from V and 1 base from J; bases unmatched to any gene: 0. The CDR3 has 14 residues. Germline V lookup: CDR1 SGHVS, CDR2 FNYEAQ. The CDR3 bases are TGTGCCAGCAGCTTAGGGACAGGGAACACTGAAGCTTTCTTT. Its protein is CASSLGTGNTEAFF.

V and J are TRBV6-1 and TRBJ1-6; D ambiguous. Per the germline V gene, CDR1 is MNHNS and CDR2 is SASEGT. The V gene lost 2 bases and the J gene lost 11 bases, with 10 bases spanning the gap. The CDR3 runs 13 residues. CDR3 sequence: CASSESYPPPLHF. The CDR3 region has the DNA TGTGCCAGCAGTGAATCTTACCCGCCACCCCTCCACTTT.

This chain uses TRBV11-2 with TRBJ1-4; possibly TRBD1 for D (5 bases). Germline V lookup: CDR1 SGHAT, CDR2 FQNNGV. The V end was cut by 5 bases, the J end by 6 bases, with 25 bases between. The CDR3 sequence is 18 residues long. The CDR3 nucleotides are TGTGCCAGCAGCCTATTTTGGGGGTCCCCGGCAGGAGATGAAAAACTGTTTTTT. As protein: CASSLFWGSPAGDEKLFF.

The chain is built from TRBV5-4 and TRBJ1-2; D uncertain. Germline CDR1 reads SGHNT; CDR2 reads YYREEE (reference sequence). The ends were cut back, 0 bases at V and 2 bases at J, with 14 bases in the middle. The CDR3 has 16 amino acids. The CDR3 loop reads CASSLVPGMVNYGYTF. In DNA form, the CDR3 reads TGTGCCAGCAGCTTGGTTCCGGGGATGGTAAACTATGGCTACACCTTC.

The chain is built from TRBV2 and TRBJ2-6; no reliable D call. This CDR3 has 12 amino acids. CDR1 is SNHLY and CDR2 is FYNNEI in the germline V gene. Trimming took 5 bases from V and 4 from J, leaving 3 bases between them. The CDR3 reads CASSTGANVLTF. CDR3 sequence (DNA): TGTGCCAGCAGTACCGGGGCCAACGTCCTGACTTTC.

The J gene is TRBJ2-1, the V gene TRBV6-5; 9 bases fit TRBD2. The CDR3 spans 16 residues. Germline CDR1 MNHEY, CDR2 SVGAGI. The trim removed 0 bases at V and 9 bases at J, leaving 9 bases unmatched. The CDR3 region has the DNA TGTGCCAGCAGTTACTCGATGAGTCTAGCGGGGAGTGAGCAGTTCTTC. It codes for CASSYSMSLAGSEQFF.

This clone was seen only once. The gene calls are TRBV9 and TRBJ1-1, with TRBD1 identical over 10 bases. The CDR3 runs to 15 residues. Unmatched junction bases numbered 7, after V lost 5 bases and J lost 3 bases. The germline CDR1 and CDR2 sequences are SGDLS and YYNGEE. The CDR3 spells CASSDRGLADTEAFF. In nucleotides, the CDR3 is TGTGCCAGCAGTGACAGGGGGCTCGCGGACACTGAAGCTTTCTTT.

This clone was recorded once. V is TRBV5-1 and J is TRBJ1-3; weak D call: TRBD1 (5 bases). The CDR3 spans 16 residues. With 0 bases removed from V and 0 bases from J, the gap between germline ends came to 10 bases. The V gene's germline CDR1 is SGHRS and CDR2 YFSETQ. CDR3: CASSLGDGNSGNTIYF. Here the CDR3 DNA reads TGCGCCAGCAGCTTGGGGGACGGGAACTCTGGAAACACCATATATTTT.